A single sample is the source of the 21 T cell receptor beta chains below, sequenced in a study of CD8+CD57+ T cells in acquired aplastic anemia (dated by TCRdb to the late 2010s). The patients picked for sequencing were ones in whom flow cytometry had shown an expansion of CD8+CD57+ cells. The listed sequencing device is Illumina HiSeq 2000. Profiling of TCR beta VDJ combinations and CDR3 sequences used genomic DNA as the template. TCRdb reanalyzed the raw reads on its own, using fastp at Q25 for trimming and MiXCR for clone calling, and kept in-frame beta chains. Rows with a matching CDR3 protein are joined into one entry that keeps the most common DNA and genes. Across this sample there are approximately 130,000 distinct CDR3 sequences, with 40% seen only once. The ten largest clones capture roughly 2.7% of the sample. The source material was sorted CD4+, CD8+, or CD8+CD57+ T cells (not recorded which) from PBMCs. The receptors derive from a human donor with aplastic anemia.

This clonotype has at least ten counts. This chain uses TRBV29-1 with TRBJ1-2; 10 bases are shared with TRBD1. The germline V gene encodes CDR1 SQVTM and CDR2 ANQGSEA. With V trimmed by 6 bases and J by 2 bases, 3 bases remained unmatched. The CDR3 spans 13 residues. This CDR3 reads CSVSDRGNYGYTF. The CDR3 DNA reads TGCAGCGTCTCGGACAGGGGGAACTATGGCTACACCTTC.

This clonotype has just a few counts. The chain links TRBV18 to TRBJ2-7; D call uncertain. The V end was cut by 5 bases, the J end by 0 bases, with 14 bases between. Germline V gene data show CDR1 as KGHSH and CDR2 as LQKENI. The CDR3 length is 15 residues. CDR3 in amino acids: CASSLHNRVSYEQYV. CDR3 nucleotide sequence: TGTGCCAGCTCATTACACAACCGCGTCTCCTACGAGCAGTACGTC.

This clonotype was found many times. The chain uses TRBV4-1 and TRBJ2-7; 7 bases align to TRBD1. The CDR3 spans 15 residues. With V trimmed by 3 bases and J by 2 bases, 7 bases remained unmatched. The germline CDR1 and CDR2 sequences are MGHRA and YSYEKL. CDR3 coding DNA: TGCGCCAGCAGCCATCCTGGGGGACAGACCTACGAGCAGTACTTC. As protein: CASSHPGGQTYEQYF.

This clonotype was observed a few times. V and J are TRBV6-1 and TRBJ1-1; 8 bases fit TRBD1. CDR1 and CDR2 from the germline V gene are MNHNS and SASEGT. The CDR3 has 14 amino acids. Unmatched junction bases numbered 5, after V lost 8 bases and J lost 0 bases. As DNA, the CDR3 is TGTGCCAGCCCCTGGGGACAGGTGAACACTGAAGCTTTCTTT. This gives the protein CASPWGQVNTEAFF.

This clonotype has ten or more counts. The chain combines TRBV7-6 with TRBJ1-1; D is ambiguous. Germline lookup yields CDR1 SGHVS and CDR2 FNYEAQ. The CDR3 consists of 13 residues. V lost 2 bases, J lost 5 bases, and 9 bases lay in between. The CDR3 loop is CASSLSQPTEAFF. Written as DNA, the CDR3 is TGTGCCAGCAGCTTATCCCAGCCGACTGAAGCTTTCTTT.

The rearrangement uses TRBV4-1 and TRBJ2-7, with 10 bases matching TRBD1. The junction had 7 bases not matched to a gene; V was cut back by 4 bases and J by 4 bases. CDR1 and CDR2 (germline): MGHRA, YSYEKL. This CDR3 is built from 15 residues. The CDR3 nucleotides read TGCGCCAGCAGCCGCCTTGGGACAGGGGTTTACGAGCAGTACGTC. Protein product: CASSRLGTGVYEQYV.

Ten or more counts support this clonotype. The CDR3 DNA reads TGTGCCAGCAGCTTAGGGTTCCAGGGGGCTGGAAACACCATATATTTT. Translation: CASSLGFQGAGNTIYF. The rearrangement uses TRBV11-1 and TRBJ1-3; 7 bases line up with TRBD1. The trim removed 1 base at V and 2 bases at J, leaving 5 bases unmatched. CDR1 and CDR2 (germline): SGHAT, FQDESV (reference sequence). The CDR3 extends over 16 amino acids.

The chain carries TRBV15 and TRBJ1-1; D gene uncertain. The CDR3 sequence is 13 residues long. Trimming cost V 8 bases and J 0 bases, with 10 bases left between them. In germline, CDR1 is LNHNV, CDR2 YYDKDF (reference sequence). The CDR3 protein is CATAPTMNTEAFF. Written as DNA, the CDR3 is TGTGCCACCGCTCCGACCATGAACACTGAAGCTTTCTTT.

V usage is TRBV5-1 and J usage is TRBJ1-4; no clear D. CDR1 is SGHRS and CDR2 is YFSETQ in the germline V gene. Trimming removed 4 bases at V and 1 base at J, with 17 bases between. The CDR3 has 17 amino acids. CDR3 nucleotide sequence: TGCGCCAGCAGCCCCGCGGGTCTCGGTTTAACTAATGAAAAACTGTTTTTT. This encodes CASSPAGLGLTNEKLFF.

Points on this clonotype: This may be a read error, as it is one base from a much larger clone. The chain joins TRBV6-5 to TRBJ1-4, with D possibly matching TRBD1 (5 bases). V was clipped by 2 bases and J by 8 bases, with 9 bases between them. Germline CDR1 reads MNHEY; CDR2 reads SVGAGI. The CDR3 loop spans 13 amino acids. CDR3 amino acids: CASSYDSLEKLFF. The DNA for the CDR3 is TGTGCCAGCAGTTACGACAGTCTCGAAAAACTGTTTTTT.

This clonotype was picked up many times. V and J are TRBV7-8 and TRBJ2-7, with 8 nucleotides matching TRBD1. CDR1 and CDR2 (germline): SGHVS, FQNEAQ. The CDR3 extends over 13 amino acids. Trimming took 0 bases from V and 6 from J; bases not matched to a gene: 1. This chain's CDR3 is CASSLAGQGEQYV. Here the CDR3 DNA reads TGTGCCAGCAGCTTAGCTGGACAGGGCGAGCAGTACGTC.

Of note for this clonotype: Compared with germline, one end of the junction differs, possibly owing to a read error. The J gene is TRBJ2-1, the V gene TRBV7-2; D is undetermined. The CDR3 runs 8 residues. Germline values: CDR1 SGHTA, CDR2 FQGNSA. CDR3 DNA: TGCGCCAGCAGCTTATGGGCGTTC. The encoded protein is CASSLWAF.

The sample holds many counts of this clonotype. The chain carries TRBV5-6 and TRBJ2-2, with D perhaps TRBD1 or TRBD2 (5 bases each). Germline V gene data show CDR1 as SGHDT and CDR2 as YYEEEE. V gave up 0 bases and J gave up 3 bases, with 12 bases separating them. CDR3 length: 16 amino acids. The CDR3 sequence: CASSLVEGMDTGELFF. DNA for the CDR3: TGTGCCAGCAGCTTGGTAGAGGGGATGGACACCGGGGAGCTGTTTTTT.

This clonotype was seen repeatedly, ten times or more. The V call is TRBV15, the J call TRBJ1-3; D unresolved. CDR1 is LNHNV, CDR2 YYDKDF, per germline (reference sequence). This CDR3 is 13 amino acids long. V was clipped by 5 bases and J by 2 bases, with 7 bases between them. The CDR3 bases are TGTGCCACCAGCCCGGCAGCTGGAAACACCATATATTTT. It codes for CATSPAAGNTIYF.

The V gene is TRBV2, the J gene TRBJ1-1; D ambiguous. There are 13 residues in the CDR3. The V end was cut by 3 bases, the J end by 5 bases, with 10 bases between. The germline V gene encodes CDR1 SNHLY and CDR2 FYNNEI. CDR3: CASSDWGPTEAFF. In nucleotides, the CDR3 is TGTGCCAGCAGTGATTGGGGTCCGACTGAAGCTTTCTTT.

The chain combines TRBV6-5 with TRBJ1-5; D unclear. CDR3 size: 14 residues. Germline V gives CDR1 MNHEY, CDR2 SVGAGI. Trimming cost V 3 bases and J 10 bases, with 16 bases left between them. CDR3 loop: CASSYTREGSPQHF. DNA for the CDR3: TGTGCCAGCAGTTATACGAGGGAGGGAAGCCCCCAGCATTTT.

The rearrangement uses TRBV6-1 and TRBJ1-2, with D unclear. The CDR3 has 12 amino acids. Germline CDR1 MNHNS, CDR2 SASEGT. Trimming removed 8 bases from V and 2 bases from J, with 9 bases in between. DNA of the CDR3: TGTGCCAGCGACGACCTAAACTATGGCTACACCTTC. As protein: CASDDLNYGYTF.

This clonotype was counted between two and nine times. The chain carries TRBV3-1 and TRBJ1-3, with a tentative D call TRBD1 (6 bases). This CDR3 is built from 16 residues. Germline V gene lookup returns CDR1 LGHDT and CDR2 YNNKEL (reference sequence). V lost 0 bases to trimming and J lost 7 bases, with 16 bases between them. CDR3 loop: CASSQDRGWRWNTIYF. The CDR3, as DNA: TGTGCCAGCAGCCAAGATAGGGGGTGGAGATGGAACACCATATATTTT.

This clonotype was counted ten times or more. V and J are TRBV7-2 and TRBJ2-7; TRBD1 matches 9 bases. CDR1 is SGHTA and CDR2 is FQGNSA in the germline V gene. The CDR3 length is 16 residues. Germline trimming cut 1 base from V and 2 bases from J; bases unmatched to any gene: 6. CDR3 amino acids: CASSLGVGTGTYEQYF. The CDR3 DNA follows: TGTGCCAGCAGCTTAGGCGTGGGGACAGGGACCTACGAGCAGTACTTC.

In its sample, this clonotype was seen once. V and J are TRBV7-6 and TRBJ1-5; 8 bases line up with TRBD1. Germline loops: CDR1 SGHVS, CDR2 FNYEAQ. The length of the CDR3 is 16 residues. Germline trimming cut 2 bases from V and 3 bases from J; bases unmatched to any gene: 6. CDR3 sequence: CASSLMSRGLNQPQHF. CDR3 in DNA: TGTGCCAGCAGCTTAATGAGCAGGGGGCTCAATCAGCCCCAGCATTTT.

This chain uses TRBV2 with TRBJ1-1; 9 bases match TRBD1. The CDR3 sequence is 13 residues long. CDR1 is SNHLY, CDR2 FYNNEI, per germline. V shed 6 bases, J shed 4 bases, and the junction held 3 bases outside the gene matches. The CDR3 loop reads CASSDRGVTEAFF. CDR3 bases: TGTGCCAGCAGCGACAGGGGGGTCACTGAAGCTTTCTTT.